A single sample gave rise to the 29 T cell receptor beta chains below, sequenced in a study of T cells in Graves' hyperthyroidism and ophthalmopathy. RNA transcripts gave rise to amplified TCR beta CDR3 regions. Initially, a first-round RT-PCR of the TCR CDR3 employed the HTBI primer set. TCRdb reanalysed the multiplex PCR reads using MiXCR and keeps one entry per CDR3 protein. The table has hundreds of thousands of distinct CDR3 sequences, 12% to 15% seen once. Input material: blood. These TCRs come from a young woman with Graves' hyperthyroidism.

A word on this clonotype: At one end the junction does not follow the germline gene, possibly because of a read error. The chain couples TRBV12-3 or TRBV12-4 to TRBJ2-1; weak D call: TRBD2 (6 bases). The CDR3 is made up of 14 amino acids. CDR3 region: CASSPSVSYNEQSF. CDR3 DNA sequence: TGTGCCAGCAGTCCTAGCGTGTCCTACAATGAGCAGTCCTTC.

The sample holds many counts of this clonotype. The gene calls are TRBV15 and TRBJ2-1, with TRBD1 as a possible D gene (6 bases). Per germline, CDR1 LNHNV and CDR2 YYDKDF (reference sequence). The ends were cut back, 0 bases at V and 0 bases at J, with 12 bases in the middle. This CDR3 spans 17 amino acids. CDR3 DNA sequence: TGTGCCACCAGCAGAGAGCCCACAGGGAGCTCCTACAATGAGCAGTTCTTC. Translating it yields CATSREPTGSSYNEQFF.

A few counts support this clonotype. The CDR3 DNA is TGTGCCAGCAGCTTTCTCCAGGGGTATAGCACAGATACGCAGTATTTT. Protein product: CASSFLQGYSTDTQYF. The J gene is TRBJ2-3, the V gene TRBV7-9, with a possible D match to TRBD1 (6 bases). V lost 3 bases, J lost 0 bases, and 13 bases lay in between. Germline-derived CDR1 and CDR2 are SEHNR and FQNEAQ (reference sequence). This CDR3 is 16 amino acids long.

This chain uses TRBV5-8 with TRBJ2-2, with D possibly being TRBD1 (6 bases). The CDR3 runs to 16 residues. In germline, CDR1 is SGHTS, CDR2 YDEGEE. V dropped 6 bases and J dropped 4 bases, with 19 bases sitting between them. The CDR3 DNA follows: TGTGCCAGCACCACGACAGGTCTACTTTCCACCGGGGAGCTGTTTTTT. Its translation is CASTTTGLLSTGELFF.

The chain combines TRBV14 with TRBJ1-2; D perhaps matches TRBD1 (6 bases). CDR1 SGHDN and CDR2 FVKESK come from the germline V gene. V was shortened by 1 base and J by 0 bases, with 9 bases between the two germline ends. The length of the CDR3 is 15 residues. The CDR3 nucleotides read TGTGCCAGCAGCCAAGCGGGGGCCCCTAACTATGGCTACACCTTC. This gives the protein CASSQAGAPNYGYTF.

This clonotype was picked up a small number of times. The chain uses TRBV7-2 and TRBJ1-2, with TRBD1 matching 11 bases. The germline V gene encodes CDR1 SGHTA and CDR2 FQGNSA. J was trimmed by 4 bases and V by 5 bases; bases with no gene match: 6. The CDR3 runs 15 residues. The CDR3 DNA is TGTGCCAGCAGCAGCCGGGACAGGGGGTCCTATGGCTACACCTTC. It specifies CASSSRDRGSYGYTF.

This clonotype has at least ten counts. In DNA form, the CDR3 reads TGTGCCAGCAGTATAGACAGGGGGAACGAGCAGTACTTC. Its translation is CASSIDRGNEQYF. This chain links TRBV6-1 with TRBJ2-7; 9 bases are shared with TRBD1. CDR1 MNHNS and CDR2 SASEGT come from the germline V gene. The CDR3 totals 13 residues. With 5 bases clipped from V and 5 bases from J, the junction kept 4 bases outside the gene matches.

The chain carries TRBV12-3 or TRBV12-4 and TRBJ2-2; the match to TRBD2 covers 9 bases. J was trimmed by 4 bases and V by 1 base; bases with no gene match: 4. CDR3 length equals 16 residues. DNA of the CDR3: TGTGCCAGCAGTTTAGTAATAGCGGGAGTCACCGGGGAGCTGTTTTTT. This sequence encodes CASSLVIAGVTGELFF.

The table lists this clonotype with many counts. The rearrangement uses TRBV18 and TRBJ2-1; 12 nucleotides align to TRBD2. The CDR3 runs 15 residues. The V and J ends lost 4 bases and 8 bases, in that order; junction bases with no gene match: 6. Germline V gene data show CDR1 as KGHSH and CDR2 as LQKENI. The CDR3: CASSQLAGGVHEQFF. CDR3 sequence (DNA): TGTGCCAGCTCACAACTAGCGGGAGGTGTCCATGAGCAGTTCTTC.

This clonotype was recorded a few times. The rearrangement links TRBV27 to TRBJ2-7; TRBD2 matches 7 bases. Germline trimming cut 3 bases from V and 0 bases from J; bases unmatched to any gene: 5. The CDR3 covers 15 residues. Germline CDR1 MNHEY, CDR2 SMNVEV (reference sequence). The CDR3 loop is CASSFSGLSSYEQYF. Written as DNA, the CDR3 is TGTGCCAGCAGTTTTAGCGGGCTCAGCTCCTACGAGCAGTACTTC.

J is TRBJ2-1 and V is TRBV29-1, with 8 bases lining up with TRBD1. Germline-derived CDR1 and CDR2 are SQVTM and ANQGSEA. CDR3 size: 14 residues. V shed 7 bases and J 0 bases; nucleotides not matched to a gene: 5. The DNA of the CDR3 is TGCAGCGACCGACAGGGGAGCTCCTACAATGAGCAGTTCTTC. Residues: CSDRQGSSYNEQFF.

This clonotype showed up many times. The V call is TRBV20-1, the J call TRBJ2-7, with 7 bases aligning to TRBD1. CDR1 is DFQATT, CDR2 SNEGSKA, per germline (reference sequence). V dropped 8 bases and J dropped 2; count of bases not matched to a gene: 12. This CDR3 comprises 14 residues. CDR3 in amino acids: CSPNGRQGAYEQYF. The CDR3 nucleotides are TGCAGTCCCAATGGGCGGCAGGGGGCCTACGAGCAGTACTTC.

This clonotype was seen many times. The chain combines TRBV11-2 with TRBJ2-7; D uncertain. CDR3 length equals 11 residues. Trimming removed 1 base from V and 6 bases from J, with 4 bases in between. Germline V gene sequence: CDR1 SGHAT, CDR2 FQNNGV. The chain's CDR3 is CASSLGTEQYF. The CDR3 DNA sequence: TGTGCCAGCAGCTTAGGGACCGAGCAGTACTTC.

The chain joins TRBV19 to TRBJ1-5; D is perhaps TRBD1 (5 bases). Trimming stripped 6 bases from V and 1 base from J, with 10 bases between. CDR3 length: 14 amino acids. CDR1 LNHDA and CDR2 SQIVND come from the germline V gene (reference sequence). The CDR3 sequence is CASRGVWSNQPQHF. CDR3 sequence (DNA): TGTGCCAGTAGAGGGGTATGGAGCAATCAGCCCCAGCATTTT. The variable domain in full, with the rest retrieved from reference TRBV19 and TRBJ1-5, is DGGITQSPKYLFRKEGQNVTLSCEQNLNHDAMYWYRQDPGQGLRLIYYSQIVNDFQKGDIAEGYSVSREKKESFPLTVTSAQKNPTAFYLCASRGVWSNQPQHFGDGTRLSIL.

The V gene is TRBV29-1, the J gene TRBJ1-2; D is ambiguous. Germline CDR1 and CDR2: SQVTM and ANQGSEA. This CDR3 spans 12 amino acids. Trimming removed 3 bases from V and 8 bases from J, with 13 bases in between. The chain's CDR3 is CSVETLIDGYTF. In DNA form, the CDR3 reads TGCAGCGTTGAGACATTGATAGACGGCTACACCTTC. Looking up the rest from reference TRBV29-1 and TRBJ1-2 gives the full variable domain: SAVISQKPSRDICQRGTSLTIQCQVDSQVTMMFWYRQQPGQSLTLIATANQGSEATYESGFVIDKFPISRPNLTFSTLTVSNMSPEDSSIYLCSVETLIDGYTFGSGTRLTVV.

The chain combines TRBV11-2 with TRBJ2-1; 9 bases map to TRBD2. The germline CDR1 and CDR2 sequences are SGHAT and FQNNGV. The CDR3 covers 16 residues. Unmatched junction bases numbered 10, after V lost 5 bases and J lost 5 bases. The CDR3 nucleotides are TGTGCCAGCAGCCCCTTCGGCGGGAGGGCCCACAATGAGCAGTTCTTC. The encoded protein is CASSPFGGRAHNEQFF.

This clonotype was seen a few times. The V gene is TRBV7-9, the J gene TRBJ2-7; the match to TRBD2 covers 14 bases. The trim removed 5 bases at V and 4 bases at J, leaving 13 bases unmatched. The CDR3 totals 18 residues. The germline gives CDR1 SEHNR, CDR2 FQNEAQ (reference sequence). The CDR3 region is CASSPYRSGLAGVYEQYF. The DNA for the CDR3 is TGTGCCAGCAGCCCCTACCGATCGGGACTAGCGGGAGTGTACGAGCAGTACTTC.

In this sample, this clonotype turned up many times. V and J are TRBV30 and TRBJ2-5; D remains unclear. V lost 5 bases and J lost 4, with 20 bases in between. Germline loops: CDR1 GTSNPN, CDR2 SVGIG (reference sequence). The CDR3 covers 15 residues. The CDR3, as DNA: TGTGCCTGGTCGCTGGGCTCCGTCTTGGGAGAGACCCAGTACTTC. Amino acids: CAWSLGSVLGETQYF.

The rearrangement links TRBV12-3 or TRBV12-4 to TRBJ2-5, with TRBD2 as a possible D gene (6 bases). With 4 bases removed from V and 2 bases from J, the gap between germline ends came to 17 bases. The CDR3 has 16 residues. The CDR3 spells CASSSKGPAGQETQYF. CDR3 DNA: TGTGCCAGCAGTTCAAAAGGGCCTGCGGGGCAAGAGACCCAGTACTTC.

This clonotype showed up many times. The rearrangement joins TRBV7-8 to TRBJ2-7, with 11 bases lining up with TRBD2. J lost 4 bases, V lost 5 bases, and 7 bases had no gene match. The CDR3 has 15 amino acids. CDR1 is SGHVS, CDR2 FQNEAQ, per germline. This chain's CDR3 is CASSTAGTSGYEQYF. In DNA form, the CDR3 reads TGTGCCAGCAGCACAGCCGGGACTAGCGGATACGAGCAGTACTTC.

This clonotype appeared many times. The rearrangement uses TRBV10-3 and TRBJ2-3, with a possible D match to TRBD2 (6 bases). The CDR3 covers 15 residues. V was pared by 6 bases and J by 0 bases, with 13 bases between. Germline values: CDR1 ENHRY, CDR2 SYGVKD. The CDR3 sequence: CAISSSGTSTDTQYF. The CDR3 region has the DNA TGTGCCATCAGCTCCTCCGGGACTAGCACAGATACGCAGTATTTT.

This clonotype has a count of ten or more. This sequence joins TRBV6-1 and TRBJ2-7; D is possibly TRBD2 (6 bases). The CDR3 covers 14 residues. V lost 7 bases to trimming and J lost 3 bases, with 16 bases between them. The germline gives CDR1 MNHNS, CDR2 SASEGT. CDR3 nucleotide sequence: TGTGCCAGCAATGACCCCGGACTACACTACGAGCAGTACTTC. This translates into CASNDPGLHYEQYF.

This clonotype was detected only a few times. The V call is TRBV4-1, the J call TRBJ1-5, with TRBD1 as a possible D gene (5 bases). Looked up from germline, CDR1 is MGHRA and CDR2 is YSYEKL. This CDR3 is 18 amino acids long. V lost 1 base and J lost 0, with 16 bases in between. CDR3 region: CASSQGGVGYYSNQPQHF. The CDR3 DNA follows: TGCGCCAGCAGCCAAGGAGGGGTGGGGTATTATAGCAATCAGCCCCAGCATTTT.

The rearrangement joins TRBV6-1 to TRBJ1-2; D is uncertain. CDR1 is MNHNS, CDR2 SASEGT, per germline. The CDR3 has 12 residues. V dropped 2 bases and J dropped 8 bases, with 9 bases sitting between them. The CDR3 sequence: CASSEWGDGYTF. DNA of the CDR3: TGTGCCAGCAGTGAATGGGGTGACGGCTACACCTTC.

The chain is built from TRBV29-1 and TRBJ2-3; D not certain. Deletions cut 8 bases from V and 3 bases from J, with 12 bases between. The CDR3 is 12 amino acids. The V gene's germline CDR1 is SQVTM and CDR2 ANQGSEA. DNA of the CDR3: TGCAGCTCAGGACCCTTAACAGATACGCAGTATTTT. Amino acids: CSSGPLTDTQYF.

This clonotype was seen repeatedly, ten times or more. The chain employs TRBV16 and TRBJ1-5; 10 bases align to TRBD1. This CDR3 region has 16 residues. The junction had 4 bases not matched to a gene; V was cut back by 2 bases and J by 3 bases. CDR1 and CDR2 from the germline V gene are KGHSY and FQNENV. The CDR3 DNA follows: TGTGCCAGCAGCCAACCGGGACAGGGGCACAATCAGCCCCAGCATTTT. The encoded protein is CASSQPGQGHNQPQHF.

The V call is TRBV28, the J call TRBJ2-6, with D hard to call. From germline, CDR1 is MDHEN and CDR2 SYDVKM. V lost 3 bases, J lost 2 bases, and 11 bases lay in between. This CDR3 has 16 amino acids. CDR3 sequence (DNA): TGTGCCAGCAGTTTGGTTGGTGTAACTGGGGCCAACGTCCTGACTTTC. It yields the protein CASSLVGVTGANVLTF.

With regard to this clonotype: Germline and junction disagree at one end, which may indicate a read error. This chain links TRBV13 with TRBJ2-1; a weak D match, TRBD2 (6 bases). The CDR3 is 18 amino acids. Germline V CDR1 and CDR2: PRHDT, FYEKMQ (reference sequence). CDR3 bases: TGTACCAGCAGCCCTGGGGTGGGCGGGACCCCTGGATACAATGAGCAGTTCTTC. Residues: CTSSPGVGGTPGYNEQFF.

This clonotype has at least ten counts. This chain uses TRBV13 with TRBJ2-7; D ambiguous. The CDR3 consists of 15 residues. The V gene's germline CDR1 is PRHDT and CDR2 FYEKMQ (reference sequence). Trimming cost V 4 bases and J 0 bases, with 13 bases left between them. This chain's CDR3 is CASSYSRIPSYEQYF. CDR3 sequence (DNA): TGTGCCAGCAGCTACAGCAGAATACCCTCCTACGAGCAGTACTTC.